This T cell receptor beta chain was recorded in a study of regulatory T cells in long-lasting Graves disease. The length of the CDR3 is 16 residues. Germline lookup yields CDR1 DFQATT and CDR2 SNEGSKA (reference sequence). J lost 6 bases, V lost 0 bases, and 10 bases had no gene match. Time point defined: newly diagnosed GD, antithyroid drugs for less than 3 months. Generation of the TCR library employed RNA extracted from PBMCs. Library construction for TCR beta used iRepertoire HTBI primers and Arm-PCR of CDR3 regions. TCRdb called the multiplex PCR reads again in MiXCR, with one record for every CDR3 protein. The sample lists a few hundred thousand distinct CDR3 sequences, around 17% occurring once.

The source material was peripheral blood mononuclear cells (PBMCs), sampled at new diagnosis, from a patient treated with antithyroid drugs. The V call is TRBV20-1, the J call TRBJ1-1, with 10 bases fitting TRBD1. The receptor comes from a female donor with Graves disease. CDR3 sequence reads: CSARDPRTGGGAEAFF. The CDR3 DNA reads TGCAGTGCTAGAGATCCCCGGACAGGGGGAGGGGCTGAAGCTTTCTTT.